This T cell receptor (beta chain) came from a study of response to subunit inactivated influenza vaccine. The study, taken as a whole, reports: Authors suggested each seasonal flu vaccination may recruit only limited numbers of new T cells.

TCRdb analysed the RT-PCR reads with MiXCR anew, one entry per CDR3 protein. The repertoire holds about 800,000 distinct CDR3 sequences, with 21% as singletons. Points on this clonotype: Antigen: not known.

J lost 4 bases, V lost 3 bases, and 6 bases had no gene match. Germline loops: CDR1 MGHDK, CDR2 SYGVNS. The CDR3 totals 15 residues. The receptor's source is a man between 45 and 60 years old who received an inactivated influenza vaccine. Source: PBMCs from blood, taken around 5 days after vaccination. V usage is TRBV25-1 and J usage is TRBJ2-3; 8 nucleotides agree with TRBD2. The CDR3 DNA follows: TGTGCCAGCAGTGAGGGGACTAGAATCGCAGATACGCAGTATTTT. Protein product: CASSEGTRIADTQYF. Based on the CDR3 plus reference TRBV25-1 and TRBJ2-3, the full variable domain is EADIYQTPRYLVIGTGKKITLECSQTMGHDKMYWYQQDPGMELHLIHYSYGVNSTEKGDLSSESTVSRIRTEHFPLTLESARPSHTSQYLCASSEGTRIADTQYFGPGTRLTVL.